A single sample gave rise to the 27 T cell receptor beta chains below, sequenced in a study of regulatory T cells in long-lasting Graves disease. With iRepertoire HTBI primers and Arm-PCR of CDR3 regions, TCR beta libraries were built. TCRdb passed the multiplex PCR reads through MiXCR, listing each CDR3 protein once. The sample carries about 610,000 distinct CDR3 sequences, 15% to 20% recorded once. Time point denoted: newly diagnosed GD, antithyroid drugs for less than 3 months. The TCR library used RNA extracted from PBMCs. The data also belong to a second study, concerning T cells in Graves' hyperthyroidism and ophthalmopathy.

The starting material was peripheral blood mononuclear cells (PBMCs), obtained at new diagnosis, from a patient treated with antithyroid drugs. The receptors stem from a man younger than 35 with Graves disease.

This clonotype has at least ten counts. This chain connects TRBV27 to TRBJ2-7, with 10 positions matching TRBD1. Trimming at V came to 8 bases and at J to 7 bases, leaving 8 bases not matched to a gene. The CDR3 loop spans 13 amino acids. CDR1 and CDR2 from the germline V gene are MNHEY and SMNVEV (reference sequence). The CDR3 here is CASGRDRGREQYF. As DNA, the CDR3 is TGTGCCAGCGGGAGGGACAGGGGACGGGAGCAGTACTTC.

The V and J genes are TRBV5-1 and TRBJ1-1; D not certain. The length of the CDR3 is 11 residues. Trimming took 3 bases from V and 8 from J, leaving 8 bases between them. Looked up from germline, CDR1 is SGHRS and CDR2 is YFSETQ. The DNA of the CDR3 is TGCGCCAGCAGCTCCCAGGTAGAAGCTTTCTTT. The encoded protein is CASSSQVEAFF.

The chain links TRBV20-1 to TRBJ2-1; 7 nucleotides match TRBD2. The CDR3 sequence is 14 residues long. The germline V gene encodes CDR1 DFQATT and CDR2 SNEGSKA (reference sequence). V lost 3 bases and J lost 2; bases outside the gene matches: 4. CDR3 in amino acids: CSARGGFPYNEQFF. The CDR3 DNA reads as TGCAGTGCTAGGGGGGGGTTTCCCTACAATGAGCAGTTCTTC.

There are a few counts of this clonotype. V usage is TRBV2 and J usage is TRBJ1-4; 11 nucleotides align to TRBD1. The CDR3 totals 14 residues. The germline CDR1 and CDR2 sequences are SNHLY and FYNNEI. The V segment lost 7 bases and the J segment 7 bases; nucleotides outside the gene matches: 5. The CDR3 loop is CASTGTGGSEKLFF. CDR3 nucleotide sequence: TGTGCCAGCACAGGGACAGGGGGGAGTGAAAAACTGTTTTTT.

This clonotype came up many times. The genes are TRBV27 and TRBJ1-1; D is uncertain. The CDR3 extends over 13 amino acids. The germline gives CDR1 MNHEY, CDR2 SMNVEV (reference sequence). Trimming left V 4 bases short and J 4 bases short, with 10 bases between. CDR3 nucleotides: TGTGCCAGCAGTTCCATCCCGTCCACTGAAGCTTTCTTT. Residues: CASSSIPSTEAFF.

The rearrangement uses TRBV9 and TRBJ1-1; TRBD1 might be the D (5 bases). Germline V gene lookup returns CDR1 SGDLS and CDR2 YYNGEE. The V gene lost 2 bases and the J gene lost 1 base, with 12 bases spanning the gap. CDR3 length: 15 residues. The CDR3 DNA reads TGTGCCAGCAGCGTGGGGACTTTCTCGAACACTGAAGCTTTCTTT. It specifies CASSVGTFSNTEAFF.

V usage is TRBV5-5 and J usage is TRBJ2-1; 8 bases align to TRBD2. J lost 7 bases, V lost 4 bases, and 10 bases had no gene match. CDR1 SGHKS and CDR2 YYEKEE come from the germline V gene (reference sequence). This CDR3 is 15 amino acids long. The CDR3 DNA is TGTGCCAGCAGCCCGGTAGTAGCGGGAAAGAATGAGCAGTTCTTC. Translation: CASSPVVAGKNEQFF.

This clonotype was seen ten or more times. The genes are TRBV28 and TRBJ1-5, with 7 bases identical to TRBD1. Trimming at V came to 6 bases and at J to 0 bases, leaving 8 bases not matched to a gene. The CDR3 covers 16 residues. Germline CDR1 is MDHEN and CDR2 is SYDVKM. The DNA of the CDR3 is TGTGCCAGCAGAATTGGCCGACAGGGTAGCAATCAGCCCCAGCATTTT. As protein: CASRIGRQGSNQPQHF. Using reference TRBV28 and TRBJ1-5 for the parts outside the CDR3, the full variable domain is DVKVTQSSRYLVKRTGEKVFLECVQDMDHENMFWYRQDPGLGLRLIYFSYDVKMKEKGDIPEGYSVSREKKERFSLILESASTNQTSMYLCASRIGRQGSNQPQHFGDGTRLSIL.

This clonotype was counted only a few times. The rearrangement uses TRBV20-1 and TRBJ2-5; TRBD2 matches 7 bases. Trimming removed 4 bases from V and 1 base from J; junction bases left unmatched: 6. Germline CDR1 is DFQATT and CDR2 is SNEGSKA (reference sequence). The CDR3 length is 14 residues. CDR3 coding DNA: TGCAGTGCTAAAGCGGGACCCGGCCAAGAGACCCAGTACTTC. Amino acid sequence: CSAKAGPGQETQYF.

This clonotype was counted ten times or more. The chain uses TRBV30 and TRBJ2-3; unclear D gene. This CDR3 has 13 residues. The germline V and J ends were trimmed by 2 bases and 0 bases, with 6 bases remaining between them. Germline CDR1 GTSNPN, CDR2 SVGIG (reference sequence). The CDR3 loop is CAWSQQSTDTQYF. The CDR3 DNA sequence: TGTGCCTGGAGTCAGCAGAGCACAGATACGCAGTATTTT.

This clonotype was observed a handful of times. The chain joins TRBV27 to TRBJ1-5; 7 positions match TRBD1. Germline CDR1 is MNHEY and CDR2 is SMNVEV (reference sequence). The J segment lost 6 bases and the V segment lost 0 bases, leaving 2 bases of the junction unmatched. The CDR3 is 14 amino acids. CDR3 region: CASSLSQGFQPQHF. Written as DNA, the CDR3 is TGTGCCAGCAGTTTATCACAGGGGTTTCAGCCCCAGCATTTT.

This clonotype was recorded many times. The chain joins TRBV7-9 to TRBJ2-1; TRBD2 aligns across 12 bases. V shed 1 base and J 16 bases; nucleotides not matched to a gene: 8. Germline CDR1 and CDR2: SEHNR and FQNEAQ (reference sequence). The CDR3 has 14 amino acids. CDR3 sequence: CASSLGVTSGRNFF. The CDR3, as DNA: TGTGCCAGCAGCTTAGGCGTGACTAGCGGGAGAAACTTCTTC.

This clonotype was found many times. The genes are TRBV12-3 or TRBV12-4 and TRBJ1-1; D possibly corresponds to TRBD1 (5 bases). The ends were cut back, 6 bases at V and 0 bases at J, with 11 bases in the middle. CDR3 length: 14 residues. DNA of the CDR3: TGTGCCAGCAGCTTCCAGGGCCTGAACACTGAAGCTTTCTTT. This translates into CASSFQGLNTEAFF.

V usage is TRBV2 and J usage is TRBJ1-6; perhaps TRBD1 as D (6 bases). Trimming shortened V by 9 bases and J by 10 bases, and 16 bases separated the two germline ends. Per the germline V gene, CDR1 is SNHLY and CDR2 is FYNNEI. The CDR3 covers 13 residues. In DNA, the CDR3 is TGTGCCAGGACGGGGCAGGGGCCCTCACCCCTCCACTTT. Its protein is CARTGQGPSPLHF. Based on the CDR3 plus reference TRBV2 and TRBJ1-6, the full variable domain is EPEVTQTPSHQVTQMGQEVILRCVPISNHLYFYWYRQILGQKVEFLVSFYNNEISEKSEIFDDQFSVERPDGSNFTLKIRSTKLEDSAMYFCARTGQGPSPLHFGNGTRLTVT.

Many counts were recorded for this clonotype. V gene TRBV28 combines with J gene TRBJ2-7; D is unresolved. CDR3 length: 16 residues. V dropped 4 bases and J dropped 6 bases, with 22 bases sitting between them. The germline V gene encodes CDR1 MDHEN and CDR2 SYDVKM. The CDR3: CASSSIPGHHPSEQYF. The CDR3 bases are TGTGCCAGCAGTTCCATCCCGGGCCATCACCCCTCCGAGCAGTACTTC. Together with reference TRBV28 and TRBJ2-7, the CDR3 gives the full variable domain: DVKVTQSSRYLVKRTGEKVFLECVQDMDHENMFWYRQDPGLGLRLIYFSYDVKMKEKGDIPEGYSVSREKKERFSLILESASTNQTSMYLCASSSIPGHHPSEQYFGPGTRLTVT.

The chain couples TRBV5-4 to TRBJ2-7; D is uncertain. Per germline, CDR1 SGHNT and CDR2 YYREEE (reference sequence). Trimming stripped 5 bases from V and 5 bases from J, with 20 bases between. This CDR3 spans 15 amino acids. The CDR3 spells CASRPTLERFNEQYF. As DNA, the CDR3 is TGTGCCAGCAGACCTACCCTGGAGCGATTCAACGAGCAGTACTTC.

In DNA, the CDR3 is TGTGCCAGCAGCCGCGCTGGGGTTTCCGAAAACATTCAGTACTTC. Protein sequence: CASSRAGVSENIQYF. The chain uses TRBV7-2 and TRBJ2-4; D remains unclear. This CDR3 is 15 amino acids long. The V end was cut by 5 bases, the J end by 5 bases, with 16 bases between. The germline gives CDR1 SGHTA, CDR2 FQGNSA.

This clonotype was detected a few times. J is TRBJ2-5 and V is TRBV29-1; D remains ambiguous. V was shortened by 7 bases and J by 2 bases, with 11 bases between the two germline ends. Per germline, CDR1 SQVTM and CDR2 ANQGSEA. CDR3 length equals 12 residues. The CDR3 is CSGSRRQETQYF. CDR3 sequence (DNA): TGCAGCGGCAGCCGTCGGCAAGAGACCCAGTACTTC.

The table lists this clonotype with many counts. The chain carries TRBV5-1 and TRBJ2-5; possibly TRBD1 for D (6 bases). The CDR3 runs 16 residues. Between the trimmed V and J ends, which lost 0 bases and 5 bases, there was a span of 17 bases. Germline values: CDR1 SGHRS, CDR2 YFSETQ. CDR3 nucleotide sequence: TGCGCCAGCAGCTTGGGGGGACACTCAGTACCGGAGACCCAGTACTTC. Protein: CASSLGGHSVPETQYF.

The DNA for the CDR3 is TGCAGTGCTGCCGGGACTAGCGGGGGCACCGGGGAGCTGTTTTTT. Translated, it gives CSAAGTSGGTGELFF. The chain recombines TRBV20-1 with TRBJ2-2; 14 nucleotides match TRBD2. CDR3 length equals 15 residues. With 5 bases clipped from V and 4 bases from J, the junction kept 3 bases outside the gene matches. Germline CDR1 and CDR2: DFQATT and SNEGSKA (reference sequence).

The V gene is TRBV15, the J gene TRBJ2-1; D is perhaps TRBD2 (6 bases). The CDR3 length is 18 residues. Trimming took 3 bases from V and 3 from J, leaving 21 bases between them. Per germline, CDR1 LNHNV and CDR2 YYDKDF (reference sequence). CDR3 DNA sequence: TGTGCCACCAGCAGTAGTGTTGATGGGGGGATAGACTACAATGAGCAGTTCTTC. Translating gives CATSSSVDGGIDYNEQFF. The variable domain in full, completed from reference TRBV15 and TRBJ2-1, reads DAMVIQNPRYQVTQFGKPVTLSCSQTLNHNVMYWYQQKSSQAPKLLFHYYDKDFNNEADTPDNFQSRRPNTSFCFLDIRSPGLGDTAMYLCATSSSVDGGIDYNEQFFGPGTRLTVL.

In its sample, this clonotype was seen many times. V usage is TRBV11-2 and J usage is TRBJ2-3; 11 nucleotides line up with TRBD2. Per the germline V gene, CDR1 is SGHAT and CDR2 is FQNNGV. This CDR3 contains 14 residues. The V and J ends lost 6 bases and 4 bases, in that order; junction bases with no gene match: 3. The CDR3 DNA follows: TGTGCCAGCAGAACTAGCGGGAGCCCAGATACGCAGTATTTT. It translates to CASRTSGSPDTQYF.

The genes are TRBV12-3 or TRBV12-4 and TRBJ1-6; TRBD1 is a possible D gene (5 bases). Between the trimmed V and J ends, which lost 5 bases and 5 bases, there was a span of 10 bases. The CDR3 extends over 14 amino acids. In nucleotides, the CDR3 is TGTGCCAGCAGTGTGAGGGGCGATAATTCACCCCTCCACTTT. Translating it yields CASSVRGDNSPLHF.

The CDR3 region has the DNA TGTGCCAGCAGCCAGCCTGGACTAGCGGGCACCGGGGAGCTGTTTTTT. This gives the protein CASSQPGLAGTGELFF. The V gene is TRBV7-9, the J gene TRBJ2-2; 11 bases line up with TRBD2. With 5 bases clipped from V and 4 bases from J, the junction kept 6 bases outside the gene matches. The CDR3 covers 16 residues. Per the germline V gene, CDR1 is SEHNR and CDR2 is FQNEAQ (reference sequence).

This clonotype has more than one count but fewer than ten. CDR3 sequence: CVGQGAYQETQYF. In DNA form, the CDR3 reads TGCGTAGGACAGGGGGCCTACCAAGAGACCCAGTACTTC. The rearrangement uses TRBV5-1 and TRBJ2-5; 11 bases map to TRBD1. This CDR3 comprises 13 residues. Germline V gene sequence: CDR1 SGHRS, CDR2 YFSETQ.

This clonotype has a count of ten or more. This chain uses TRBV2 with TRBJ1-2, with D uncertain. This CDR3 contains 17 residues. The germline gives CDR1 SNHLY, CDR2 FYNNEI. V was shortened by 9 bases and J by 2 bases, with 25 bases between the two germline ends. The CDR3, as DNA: TGTGCCAGACGCCGGCCGGTTACCGGCGGACCAAACTATGGCTACACCTTC. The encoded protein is CARRRPVTGGPNYGYTF.

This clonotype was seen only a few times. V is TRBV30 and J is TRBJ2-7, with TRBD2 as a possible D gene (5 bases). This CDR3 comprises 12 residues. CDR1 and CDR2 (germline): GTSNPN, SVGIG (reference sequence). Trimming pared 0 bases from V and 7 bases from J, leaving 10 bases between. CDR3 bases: TGTGCCTGGAGTGTAACCACGGGGGAGCAGTACTTC. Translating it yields CAWSVTTGEQYF.